A single sample is the source of the 5 T cell receptor beta chains below, sequenced in a study of cytomegalovirus exposure and HLA in healthy donors. Using immunoSEQ multiplex PCR, the repertoire was profiled, and TCRdb retains in-frame clones only, with some absent. The table includes fewer than 120,000 clones, about nine tenths detected once. The specimen was PBMCs. The origin of the receptors is a woman aged 18-29 years in good health and CMV-seronegative.

The V call is TRBV30, the J call TRBJ2-5; the D is unclear. Per the germline V gene, CDR1 is GTSNPN and CDR2 is SVGIG (reference sequence). Trimming stripped 1 base from V and 4 bases from J, with 13 bases between. This CDR3 region has 14 residues. The CDR3 is CAWSEFGRGETQYF. CDR3 sequence (DNA): TGTGCCTGGAGTGAATTTGGCCGCGGAGAGACCCAGTACTTC.

This chain links TRBV28 with TRBJ2-3; D is undetermined. This CDR3 comprises 16 residues. CDR1 and CDR2 (germline): MDHEN, SYDVKM. V lost 3 bases and J 0 bases, leaving 13 bases between the germline ends. CDR3: CASSFSQTMSTDTQYF. Written as DNA, the CDR3 is TGTGCCAGCAGTTTCAGCCAGACAATGAGCACAGATACGCAGTATTTT.

This clone is a singleton in its sample. The V call is TRBV5-1, the J call TRBJ1-4; 7 positions match TRBD1. Germline lookup yields CDR1 SGHRS and CDR2 YFSETQ. After removal of 4 bases from V and 7 bases from J, the junction contained 4 bases not matched to a gene. This CDR3 region has 13 residues. The CDR3 protein is CASSLNRGEKLFF. CDR3 in DNA: TGCGCCAGCAGCCTCAACAGGGGTGAAAAACTGTTTTTT.

The V gene is TRBV27, the J gene TRBJ1-1, with D uncertain. Trimming stripped 4 bases from V and 1 base from J, with 13 bases between. This CDR3 is 15 amino acids long. Germline CDR1 is MNHEY and CDR2 is SMNVEV (reference sequence). CDR3 loop: CASSSPPNKNTEAFF. The DNA of the CDR3 is TGTGCCAGCAGTTCCCCGCCCAACAAGAACACTGAAGCTTTCTTT.

The chain has TRBV7-9 and TRBJ2-6, with unresolved D. The CDR3 is made up of 14 amino acids. In germline, CDR1 is SEHNR, CDR2 FQNEAQ (reference sequence). Deletions cut 3 bases from V and 1 base from J, with 4 bases between. CDR3 loop: CASSFPSGANVLTF. The CDR3 DNA reads as TGTGCCAGCAGCTTCCCTTCTGGGGCCAACGTCCTGACTTTC.